Following are 21 T cell receptor beta chains from one sample sequenced in a study of identical twins. TCRdb called the 5' RACE reads again in MiXCR, with one record for every CDR3 protein. The sample includes about 530,000 distinct CDR3 sequences, about 22% of them seen just once. The same data also contributed to another study, on yellow fever vaccine responses in identical twins.

What was sequenced was CD4+ T cells sorted from blood. These receptors came from a woman younger than 35 in good health.

This chain joins TRBV7-2 and TRBJ2-3, with 7 bases aligning to TRBD1. CDR3 length equals 14 residues. Germline values: CDR1 SGHTA, CDR2 FQGNSA. Trimming removed 5 bases from V and 2 bases from J; junction bases left unmatched: 4. In DNA, the CDR3 is TGTGCCAGCAGCAGGGGGCAGATCACAGATACGCAGTATTTT. This sequence encodes CASSRGQITDTQYF.

The V and J genes are TRBV24-1 and TRBJ1-2; 7 nucleotides agree with TRBD1. The germline gives CDR1 KGHDR, CDR2 SFDVKD. This CDR3 region has 14 residues. The V segment lost 4 bases and the J segment 8 bases; nucleotides outside the gene matches: 9. Written as DNA, the CDR3 is TGTGCCACCAGTGACCGCAGACAGGGCGTCGGCTACACCTTC. Its protein product is CATSDRRQGVGYTF.

This clonotype appeared many times. The J gene is TRBJ2-2, the V gene TRBV7-2; D ambiguous. With 6 bases removed from V and 7 bases from J, the gap between germline ends came to 6 bases. Germline V gene lookup returns CDR1 SGHTA and CDR2 FQGNSA. The CDR3 is 11 amino acids. In nucleotides, the CDR3 is TGTGCCAGCAGTTCGGGCGGGGAGCTGTTTTTT. Amino acid sequence: CASSSGGELFF.

This rearrangement joins TRBV6-1 to TRBJ2-7, with 8 bases matching TRBD2. The CDR3 is 14 amino acids. Germline V gene sequence: CDR1 MNHNS, CDR2 SASEGT. The trim removed 6 bases at V and 0 bases at J, leaving 4 bases unmatched. The CDR3 sequence is CASSSGRASYEQYF. CDR3 in DNA: TGTGCCAGCAGCTCCGGGAGGGCCTCCTACGAGCAGTACTTC.

The chain uses TRBV7-2 and TRBJ2-1, with D possibly TRBD2 on 6 matching bases. The CDR3 length is 16 residues. Trimming stripped 2 bases from V and 6 bases from J, with 17 bases between. CDR1 and CDR2 (germline): SGHTA, FQGNSA. The CDR3 loop is CASSLFDRAGPNEQFF. In DNA, the CDR3 is TGTGCCAGCAGCTTATTCGACAGAGCGGGTCCCAATGAGCAGTTCTTC.

This chain links TRBV5-1 with TRBJ1-4; 7 nucleotides agree with TRBD1. Germline CDR1 and CDR2: SGHRS and YFSETQ. The CDR3 runs 14 residues. The junction had 6 bases not matched to a gene; V was cut back by 4 bases and J by 6 bases. The CDR3 sequence: CASSAGGEYEKLFF. CDR3 sequence (DNA): TGCGCCAGCAGCGCAGGGGGGGAGTATGAAAAACTGTTTTTT.

This clonotype occurred a few times. The V gene is TRBV7-6, the J gene TRBJ1-4, with a weak D call TRBD1 (6 bases). This CDR3 is 15 amino acids long. Germline V gene sequence: CDR1 SGHVS, CDR2 FNYEAQ. Trimming pared 3 bases from V and 5 bases from J, leaving 13 bases between. CDR3 residues: CASSFGQSLNEKLFF. DNA of the CDR3: TGTGCCAGCAGCTTCGGACAGAGTTTAAATGAAAAACTGTTTTTT.

This clonotype was seen a handful of times. This sequence joins TRBV28 and TRBJ2-1; 12 nucleotides line up with TRBD2. CDR1 and CDR2 (germline): MDHEN, SYDVKM. The trim removed 6 bases at V and 8 bases at J, leaving 8 bases unmatched. The CDR3 is made up of 15 amino acids. CDR3 bases: TGTGCCAGCAGCCTCCTAGCGGGGGGGAAATATGAGCAGTTCTTC. Translated: CASSLLAGGKYEQFF.

The rearrangement uses TRBV4-2 and TRBJ2-4; 8 bases align to TRBD2. V shed 7 bases and J 0 bases; nucleotides not matched to a gene: 14. CDR1 is LGHNA, CDR2 YNFKEQ, per germline. CDR3 size: 18 residues. In DNA, the CDR3 is TGTGCCAGCAAGGACTCTGGGCGGGGGGATCTAGCCAAAAACATTCAGTACTTC. Its translation: CASKDSGRGDLAKNIQYF.

This clonotype was seen more than once but under ten times. The chain is built from TRBV10-3 and TRBJ1-2; D might be TRBD1 (5 bases). V lost 3 bases and J 0 bases, leaving 11 bases between the germline ends. The CDR3 is made up of 15 amino acids. CDR1 is ENHRY, CDR2 SYGVKD, per germline. The CDR3 DNA is TGTGCCATCAGTGAATTTGAGACAGCTAACTATGGCTACACCTTC. Its protein is CAISEFETANYGYTF.

The gene calls are TRBV12-5 and TRBJ1-1, with D perhaps matching TRBD1 (5 bases). Germline V gene sequence: CDR1 LGHNT, CDR2 FRNRAP. V lost 5 bases to trimming and J lost 6 bases, with 13 bases between them. The CDR3 is 13 amino acids. This CDR3 is CASGPRWGAEAFF. As DNA, the CDR3 is TGTGCTAGTGGTCCAAGATGGGGCGCTGAAGCTTTCTTT. The complete variable domain, with remaining parts taken from reference TRBV12-5 and TRBJ1-1, reads DARVTQTPRHKVTEMGQEVTMRCQPILGHNTVFWYRQTMMQGLELLAYFRNRAPLDDSGMPKDRFSAEMPDATLATLKIQPSEPRDSAVYFCASGPRWGAEAFFGQGTRLTVV.

The chain uses TRBV7-2 and TRBJ2-7; D is possibly TRBD1 (6 bases). The CDR3 spans 14 residues. V was pared by 4 bases and J by 4 bases, with 14 bases between. CDR1 SGHTA and CDR2 FQGNSA come from the germline V gene. Here the CDR3 reads CASSSSWGRYEQYF. The CDR3 bases are TGTGCCAGCAGCTCAAGTTGGGGGCGGTACGAGCAGTACTTC.

The V gene is TRBV5-1, the J gene TRBJ2-3; the match to TRBD2 covers 9 bases. Unmatched junction bases numbered 6, after V lost 4 bases and J lost 0 bases. In germline, CDR1 is SGHRS, CDR2 YFSETQ. The CDR3 runs 16 residues. The CDR3 reads CASSGGTSRSTDTQYF. CDR3 DNA: TGCGCCAGCAGCGGGGGGACTAGCAGAAGCACAGATACGCAGTATTTT.

The chain carries TRBV7-8 and TRBJ1-4, with D hard to call. Germline V gene data show CDR1 as SGHVS and CDR2 as FQNEAQ. Trimming left V 6 bases short and J 2 bases short, with 16 bases between. This CDR3 region has 16 residues. DNA of the CDR3: TGTGCCAGCAGACAAACCCGGGGAAATACTAATGAAAAACTGTTTTTT. As protein: CASRQTRGNTNEKLFF.

This clonotype was seen a few times. V is TRBV20-1 and J is TRBJ2-3; D may correspond to TRBD1 or TRBD2 (6 bases each). Germline values: CDR1 DFQATT, CDR2 SNEGSKA (reference sequence). The CDR3 runs 15 residues. Trimming took off 3 bases at V and 2 bases at J, with 15 bases between the two ends. CDR3: CSARAWGAPTDTQYF. DNA for the CDR3: TGCAGTGCTAGGGCATGGGGGGCACCCACAGATACGCAGTATTTT.

The rearrangement links TRBV18 to TRBJ1-4, with no clear D. CDR1 and CDR2 (germline): KGHSH, LQKENI. Trimming took 4 bases from V and 5 from J, leaving 17 bases between them. The length of the CDR3 is 16 residues. CDR3: CASSHLTNSPNEKLFF. Written as DNA, the CDR3 is TGTGCCAGCTCACATCTTACGAACAGCCCAAATGAAAAACTGTTTTTT.

This clonotype has only a few counts. The chain links TRBV19 to TRBJ2-5; D may be TRBD2 (6 bases). This CDR3 comprises 15 residues. Germline CDR1 LNHDA, CDR2 SQIVND (reference sequence). V was clipped by 5 bases and J by 1 base, with 14 bases between them. The CDR3 is CASSGSGSFQETQYF. CDR3 in DNA: TGTGCCAGTAGTGGTAGCGGCAGCTTCCAAGAGACCCAGTACTTC. Using reference TRBV19 and TRBJ2-5 for the parts outside the CDR3, the full variable domain is DGGITQSPKYLFRKEGQNVTLSCEQNLNHDAMYWYRQDPGQGLRLIYYSQIVNDFQKGDIAEGYSVSREKKESFPLTVTSAQKNPTAFYLCASSGSGSFQETQYFGPGTRLLVL.

This sequence joins TRBV6-1 and TRBJ2-7; no definite D call. Deletions cut 4 bases from V and 5 bases from J, with 6 bases between. The germline V gene encodes CDR1 MNHNS and CDR2 SASEGT. CDR3 length: 11 amino acids. CDR3 residues: CASSVRNEQYF. CDR3 DNA: TGTGCCAGCAGTGTCCGGAACGAGCAGTACTTC.

This clonotype was observed a handful of times. CDR3 in DNA: TGTGCCAGCACCGACCTTCGGGGGGGGACGCAGTATTTT. It encodes CASTDLRGGTQYF. The chain links TRBV12-3 or TRBV12-4 to TRBJ2-3; 8 bases fit TRBD2. This CDR3 has 13 amino acids. V shed 7 bases, J shed 9 bases, and the junction held 9 bases outside the gene matches.

The V gene is TRBV10-1, the J gene TRBJ2-5, with 10 bases fitting TRBD2. The CDR3 loop spans 16 amino acids. Germline V gene sequence: CDR1 WNHNN, CDR2 SYGVQD (reference sequence). V gave up 2 bases and J gave up 2 bases; unmatched junction bases: 5. CDR3 amino acids: CASSEASGSGQETQYF. Here the CDR3 DNA reads TGCGCCAGCAGTGAGGCTAGCGGGAGTGGGCAAGAGACCCAGTACTTC.

The rearrangement links TRBV29-1 to TRBJ2-5; the match to TRBD2 covers 11 bases. The CDR3 is 15 residues long. Per the germline V gene, CDR1 is SQVTM and CDR2 is ANQGSEA. V shed 2 bases and J 2 bases; nucleotides not matched to a gene: 4. The CDR3 is CSVERLAGGQETQYF. For the CDR3, the DNA is TGCAGCGTTGAAAGATTAGCGGGGGGGCAAGAGACCCAGTACTTC.